This entry lists 4 T cell receptor beta chains sequenced from one sample in a study of T-cell memory formation after mild COVID-19. TCRdb analysed the 5' RACE reads with MiXCR anew, one entry per CDR3 protein. The sample has roughly 62,000 distinct CDR3 sequences, over 8.5% seen once; the top ten hold approximately 1.1%. The sequencing input was PBMCs or a T cell subset sorted from them (not recorded which). The receptors here all came from a man between 18 and 35 years old who had mild COVID-19 (a few samples of this study predate the infection). Cell type and time point are not known.

A word on this clonotype: At one end, the junction sequence differs from germline, possibly due to a read error. The rearrangement uses TRBV9 and TRBJ2-7, with 10 nucleotides matching TRBD1. The CDR3 totals 15 residues. Looked up from germline, CDR1 is SGDLS and CDR2 is YYNGEE. DNA of the CDR3: TGTGCCAGAAGCGTAGGAGGACAGGGGGACTACGAGCAGTACTTC. Translated: CARSVGGQGDYEQYF.

The table lists this clonotype with a few counts. The V call is TRBV7-2, the J call TRBJ2-3; D unclear. The germline V gene encodes CDR1 SGHTA and CDR2 FQGNSA. CDR3 length: 14 amino acids. The germline V and J ends were trimmed by 5 bases and 2 bases, with 11 bases remaining between them. CDR3 DNA: TGTGCCAGCAGCCGCCCGCCCGACACAGATACGCAGTATTTT. Protein sequence: CASSRPPDTDTQYF.

V usage is TRBV6-1 and J usage is TRBJ1-2; tentatively, D is TRBD1 (5 bases). The CDR3 sequence is 11 residues long. CDR1 MNHNS and CDR2 SASEGT come from the germline V gene. V gave up 8 bases and J gave up 8 bases, with 12 bases separating them. The CDR3 nucleotides read TGTGCCAGCGGAGGGGAAGGCGGCTACACCTTC. Translated: CASGGEGGYTF.

J is TRBJ2-7 and V is TRBV9, with TRBD1 matching over 10 bases. J gave up 2 bases and V 4 bases, and 6 bases lay outside the gene matches. CDR3 length equals 15 residues. CDR1 and CDR2 from the germline V gene are SGDLS and YYNGEE. The DNA for the CDR3 is TGTGCCAGCAGCCCCCGGGGGACAGGGGCCTACGAGCAGTACTTC. It is translated as CASSPRGTGAYEQYF. Filled out from reference TRBV9 and TRBJ2-7, the complete variable domain reads DSGVTQTPKHLITATGQRVTLRCSPRSGDLSVYWYQQSLDQGLQFLIQYYNGEERAKGNILERFSAQQFPDLHSELNLSSLELGDSALYFCASSPRGTGAYEQYFGPGTRLTVT.